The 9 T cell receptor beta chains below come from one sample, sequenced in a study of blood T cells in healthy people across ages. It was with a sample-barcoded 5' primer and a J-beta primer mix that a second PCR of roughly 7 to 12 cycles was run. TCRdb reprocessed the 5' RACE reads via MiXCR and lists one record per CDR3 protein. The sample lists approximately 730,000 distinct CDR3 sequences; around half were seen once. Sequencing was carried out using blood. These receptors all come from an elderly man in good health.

The CDR3 here is CASSAEGHYGYTF. As DNA, the CDR3 is TGCGCCAGCAGCGCGGAAGGTCACTATGGCTACACCTTC. The chain has TRBV5-1 and TRBJ1-2; no clear D. The length of the CDR3 is 13 residues. The V gene's germline CDR1 is SGHRS and CDR2 YFSETQ. The ends were cut back, 4 bases at V and 3 bases at J, with 10 bases in the middle.

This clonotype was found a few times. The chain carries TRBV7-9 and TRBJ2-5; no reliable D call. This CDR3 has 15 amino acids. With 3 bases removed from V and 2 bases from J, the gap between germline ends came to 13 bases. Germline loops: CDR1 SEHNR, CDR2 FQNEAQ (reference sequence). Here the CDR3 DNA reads TGTGCCAGCAGCTTCGCGAGTACCGGGCAAGAGACCCAGTACTTC. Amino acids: CASSFASTGQETQYF.

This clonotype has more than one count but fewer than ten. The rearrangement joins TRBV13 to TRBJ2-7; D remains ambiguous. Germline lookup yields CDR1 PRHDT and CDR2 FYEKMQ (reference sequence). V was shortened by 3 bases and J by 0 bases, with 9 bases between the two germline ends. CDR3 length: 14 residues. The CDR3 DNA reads TGTGCCAGCAGCTTTAAGCCAAGCTCCTACGAGCAGTACTTC. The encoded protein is CASSFKPSSYEQYF. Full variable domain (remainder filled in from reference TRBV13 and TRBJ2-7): AAGVIQSPRHLIKEKRETATLKCYPIPRHDTVYWYQQGPGQDPQFLISFYEKMQSDKGSIPDRFSAQQFSDYHSELNMSSLELGDSALYFCASSFKPSSYEQYFGPGTRLTVT.

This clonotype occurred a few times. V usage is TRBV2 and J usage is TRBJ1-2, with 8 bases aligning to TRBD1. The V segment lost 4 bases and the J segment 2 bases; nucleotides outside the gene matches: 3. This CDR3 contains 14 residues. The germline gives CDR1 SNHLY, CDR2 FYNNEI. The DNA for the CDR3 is TGTGCCAGCAGTGGGACAGGGCTAAACTATGGCTACACCTTC. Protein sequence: CASSGTGLNYGYTF. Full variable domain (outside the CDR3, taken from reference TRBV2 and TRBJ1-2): EPEVTQTPSHQVTQMGQEVILRCVPISNHLYFYWYRQILGQKVEFLVSFYNNEISEKSEIFDDQFSVERPDGSNFTLKIRSTKLEDSAMYFCASSGTGLNYGYTFGSGTRLTVV.

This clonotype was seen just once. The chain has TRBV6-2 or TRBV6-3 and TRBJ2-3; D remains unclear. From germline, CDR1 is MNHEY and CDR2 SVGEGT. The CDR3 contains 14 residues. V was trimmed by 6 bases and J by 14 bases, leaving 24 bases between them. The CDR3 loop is CASRDPQPHRYAYF. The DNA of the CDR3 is TGTGCCAGCAGAGACCCCCAGCCTCACAGATACGCGTATTTT.

CDR3 sequence: CATSDSPSVGVYEQYF. Written as DNA, the CDR3 is TGTGCCACCAGTGATTCGCCTAGCGTTGGGGTGTACGAGCAGTACTTC. V gene TRBV24-1 combines with J gene TRBJ2-5, with TRBD2 as a possible D gene (6 bases). The DNA end is more similar to TRBJ2-7, so the J call may be wrong. Germline V lookup: CDR1 KGHDR, CDR2 SFDVKD. The CDR3 is 16 residues long.

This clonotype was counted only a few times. The CDR3 DNA follows: TGCAGCGCCCTACTAGCGGGGGGTCTTGAGCAGTTCTTC. Amino acids: CSALLAGGLEQFF. The rearrangement uses TRBV29-1 and TRBJ2-1; TRBD2 aligns across 12 bases. The CDR3 has 13 residues. CDR1 SQVTM and CDR2 ANQGSEA come from the germline V gene. V dropped 7 bases and J dropped 9; count of bases not matched to a gene: 7.

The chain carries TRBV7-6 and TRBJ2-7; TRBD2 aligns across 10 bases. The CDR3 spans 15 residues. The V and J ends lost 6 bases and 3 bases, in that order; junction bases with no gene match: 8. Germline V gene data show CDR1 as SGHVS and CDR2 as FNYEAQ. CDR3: CASSPEASGGYEQYF. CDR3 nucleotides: TGTGCCAGCAGTCCGGAGGCTAGCGGGGGCTACGAGCAGTACTTC.

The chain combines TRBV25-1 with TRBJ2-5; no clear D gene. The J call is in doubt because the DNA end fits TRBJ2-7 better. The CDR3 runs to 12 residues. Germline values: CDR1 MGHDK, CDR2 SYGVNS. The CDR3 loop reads CASRPRPYEQYF. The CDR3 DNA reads TGTGCCAGCAGGCCCAGGCCCTACGAGCAGTACTTC.